This T cell receptor beta chain was identified in a study of STAT5B mutations in CD4+ large granular lymphocyte leukemia. Study information: The CDR3 'QG' motif was associated with a particular HLA allele among healthy donors.

V was trimmed by 5 bases and J by 8 bases, leaving 12 bases between them. Germline CDR1 and CDR2: SNHLY and FYNNEI. The CDR3 spans 12 residues. This clone showed up just a few times. Its antigen remains unidentified. This table comes from immunoSEQ multiplex PCR, and its TCRdb copy is limited to in-frame clones, with some not included. The table shows 28,000 or so clones, with 65% to 80% occurring only once. Study-level results: Compared with healthy controls (2/35), patient top clones favored TRBV06 (8/27).

This TCR was sampled from a human donor in good health. The sequencing input was CD4+ T cells from blood buffy coats. The J gene is TRBJ1-2, the V gene TRBV2; perhaps TRBD1 as D (6 bases). CDR3 protein: CASSHRAEGYTF. The CDR3 DNA reads as TGTGCCAGCAGTCACAGGGCCGAGGGCTACACCTTC.